These 31 T cell receptor beta chains were sequenced from one sample in a study of beta chain features in type 1 diabetes. Expressed TCRB transcripts were sequenced because the isolated RNA had all been reverse transcribed beforehand. Generated by immunoSEQ multiplex PCR, the TCRdb table keeps only in-frame clones and is missing some. The top ten hold about 2.2% of the sample, which has 28,000 or so clones, less than 70% seen once. Which antigens these TCRs recognize remains unknown. Notes on the study in general: TCRB CDR3 length was moderately but significantly reduced in all four CD4+ subsets of Type 1 diabetes patients.

The sequenced sample consisted of Tregs from blood. The receptors here all came from a woman in her 30s with type 1 diabetes.

The genes are TRBV30 and TRBJ1-1; 7 bases map to TRBD1. CDR3 length: 14 amino acids. J was trimmed by 10 bases and V by 2 bases; bases with no gene match: 13. Germline values: CDR1 GTSNPN, CDR2 SVGIG (reference sequence). CDR3 loop: CAWSYGQVEGVAFF. The CDR3 DNA is TGTGCCTGGAGTTATGGACAGGTCGAAGGTGTAGCTTTCTTT.

The chain links TRBV5-1 to TRBJ1-1; TRBD1 might be the D (6 bases). Germline-derived CDR1 and CDR2 are SGHRS and YFSETQ. The CDR3 has 16 residues. Trimming removed 0 bases at V and 1 base at J, with 13 bases between. Written as DNA, the CDR3 is TGCGCCAGCAGCTTGGCCCAGGGGAGGGGGAACACTGAAGCTTTCTTT. This sequence encodes CASSLAQGRGNTEAFF. Full variable domain (remainder filled in from reference TRBV5-1 and TRBJ1-1): KAGVTQTPRYLIKTRGQQVTLSCSPISGHRSVSWYQQTPGQGLQFLFEYFSETQRNKGNFPGRFSGRQFSNSRSEMNVSTLELGDSALYLCASSLAQGRGNTEAFFGQGTRLTVV.

This sequence joins TRBV5-1 and TRBJ1-5; a possible D gene is TRBD1 (6 bases). CDR3 length: 15 amino acids. V dropped 0 bases and J dropped 6 bases, with 13 bases sitting between them. The germline CDR1 and CDR2 sequences are SGHRS and YFSETQ. The CDR3 sequence: CASSLAGQGTQPQHF. The CDR3 DNA sequence: TGCGCCAGCAGCTTGGCTGGGCAGGGGACTCAGCCCCAGCATTTT.

The chain couples TRBV10-3 to TRBJ1-1; D may be TRBD1 (5 bases). Germline-derived CDR1 and CDR2 are ENHRY and SYGVKD. The CDR3 is 13 residues long. Trimming took 7 bases from V and 5 from J, leaving 14 bases between them. The CDR3 region is CAITEGVGTEAFF. The CDR3 DNA is TGTGCCATCACCGAAGGGGTAGGGACTGAAGCTTTCTTT.

J is TRBJ2-5 and V is TRBV5-1; 8 bases match TRBD2. CDR3 length: 15 residues. Germline-derived CDR1 and CDR2 are SGHRS and YFSETQ. V lost 4 bases and J lost 1; bases outside the gene matches: 6. The CDR3: CASSATGGTQETQYF. Here the CDR3 DNA reads TGCGCCAGCAGCGCGACGGGGGGGACCCAAGAGACCCAGTACTTC.

J is TRBJ2-7 and V is TRBV29-1; 9 nucleotides line up with TRBD1. The CDR3 contains 13 residues. Germline-derived CDR1 and CDR2 are SQVTM and ANQGSEA. The trim removed 5 bases at V and 5 bases at J, leaving 7 bases unmatched. The CDR3 reads CSVRRDRAHEQYF. As DNA, the CDR3 is TGCAGCGTTCGGAGGGACAGGGCCCACGAGCAGTACTTC.

The rearrangement joins TRBV7-3 to TRBJ2-2, with a tentative D call TRBD2 (6 bases). Germline-derived CDR1 and CDR2 are SGHTA and FQGTGA. V was shortened by 1 base and J by 5 bases, with 17 bases between the two germline ends. The CDR3 sequence is 17 residues long. CDR3 bases: TGTGCCAGCAGCTTAAACGGGGCGGGATGGCGGACCGGGGAGCTGTTTTTT. It codes for CASSLNGAGWRTGELFF.

This clone has a handful of counts. This chain connects TRBV6-5 to TRBJ2-3; D perhaps matches TRBD1 (5 bases). With 6 bases removed from V and 6 bases from J, the gap between germline ends came to 16 bases. The CDR3 has 14 residues. Germline-derived CDR1 and CDR2 are MNHEY and SVGAGI. The CDR3 coding sequence is TGTGCCAGCAGGACAGAGATTAGGACGGATACGCAGTATTTT. It is translated as CASRTEIRTDTQYF.

The V call is TRBV28, the J call TRBJ2-1, with TRBD1 matching over 7 bases. CDR1 is MDHEN and CDR2 is SYDVKM in the germline V gene. The ends lost 2 bases at V and 0 bases at J; junction bases unmatched: 1. The length of the CDR3 is 15 residues. In nucleotides, the CDR3 is TGTGCCAGCAGTTTAGAGGGGGCCTCCTACAATGAGCAGTTCTTC. It yields the protein CASSLEGASYNEQFF.

In its sample, this clone ranks as medium-sized. The chain joins TRBV4-1 to TRBJ1-1; D is unclear. The V and J ends lost 4 bases and 4 bases respectively, with 13 bases between them. The CDR3 loop spans 14 amino acids. Per germline, CDR1 MGHRA and CDR2 YSYEKL. CDR3 region: CASSPREGGTEAFF. The CDR3 DNA follows: TGCGCCAGCAGCCCGAGGGAGGGAGGCACTGAAGCTTTCTTT.

This clone showed up just a few times. The chain has TRBV7-3 and TRBJ2-1, with D possibly TRBD2 on 6 matching bases. CDR3 size: 16 residues. V lost 5 bases and J 4 bases, leaving 18 bases between the germline ends. Germline V gene data show CDR1 as SGHTA and CDR2 as FQGTGA. The CDR3 is CASSPQGWEVYNEQFF. In nucleotides, the CDR3 is TGTGCCAGCAGCCCCCAAGGATGGGAGGTGTACAATGAGCAGTTCTTC.

The V gene is TRBV5-6, the J gene TRBJ2-7; 7 nucleotides align to TRBD2. J lost 0 bases, V lost 0 bases, and 3 bases had no gene match. Germline V CDR1 and CDR2: SGHDT, YYEEEE. The CDR3 length is 15 residues. This chain's CDR3 is CASSLVSGNSYEQYF. CDR3 DNA: TGTGCCAGCAGCTTGGTAAGCGGGAACTCCTACGAGCAGTACTTC.

The V gene is TRBV10-3, the J gene TRBJ2-1; D might be TRBD2 (6 bases). Germline loops: CDR1 ENHRY, CDR2 SYGVKD. V was cut by 11 bases and J by 2 bases, with 25 bases left in between. The CDR3 is 17 amino acids. The CDR3, as DNA: TGTGCCCCCAATTGCGCTATTCGGAGGGCGGCCTACAATGAGCAGTTCTTC. It is translated as CAPNCAIRRAAYNEQFF.

The chain links TRBV29-1 to TRBJ1-1, with D unresolved. Trimming shortened V by 2 bases and J by 0 bases, and 4 bases separated the two germline ends. Germline assignment: CDR1 SQVTM and CDR2 ANQGSEA. CDR3 length: 12 amino acids. Here the CDR3 DNA reads TGCAGCGTTGAAAGAGTGAACACTGAAGCTTTCTTT. It translates to CSVERVNTEAFF.

The chain has TRBV2 and TRBJ1-5; TRBD1 is a possible D gene (5 bases). Per the germline V gene, CDR1 is SNHLY and CDR2 is FYNNEI. Trimming took 8 bases from V and 0 from J, leaving 11 bases between them. This CDR3 comprises 14 residues. CDR3 sequence: CASQGSYSNQPQHF. In DNA, the CDR3 is TGTGCCAGCCAGGGCAGTTATAGCAATCAGCCCCAGCATTTT.

The table lists this clone with a count of one. The chain recombines TRBV6-1 with TRBJ2-7, with 10 bases identical to TRBD1. The germline gives CDR1 MNHNS, CDR2 SASEGT. V dropped 3 bases and J dropped 5; count of bases not matched to a gene: 13. This CDR3 has 17 amino acids. The DNA of the CDR3 is TGTGCCAGCAGTGATGGGACAGGGGACGGGAGGTGGGACGAGCAGTACTTC. This translates into CASSDGTGDGRWDEQYF.

The chain employs TRBV27 and TRBJ2-2; 10 bases align to TRBD1. From germline, CDR1 is MNHEY and CDR2 SMNVEV (reference sequence). The CDR3 sequence is 16 residues long. After removal of 6 bases from V and 7 bases from J, the junction contained 11 bases not matched to a gene. The CDR3, as DNA: TGTGCCAGCAGCCGACGGGACAGGGGATTTCACGGGGAGCTGTTTTTT. It is translated as CASSRRDRGFHGELFF.

V and J are TRBV6-5 and TRBJ2-7; TRBD2 might be the D (6 bases). Deletions cut 0 bases from V and 0 bases from J, with 9 bases between. There are 15 residues in the CDR3. Germline loops: CDR1 MNHEY, CDR2 SVGAGI. In nucleotides, the CDR3 is TGTGCCAGCAGTTACTCGACGGGGGTCTCCTACGAGCAGTACTTC. It translates to CASSYSTGVSYEQYF.

This rearrangement joins TRBV5-4 to TRBJ2-3, with TRBD1 matching 7 bases. V was pared by 5 bases and J by 2 bases, with 11 bases of the junction left unmatched. The CDR3 spans 16 residues. Germline loops: CDR1 SGHNT, CDR2 YYREEE (reference sequence). The CDR3 DNA reads TGTGCCAGCAGGCCGGGACAGAGAACGACCACAGATACGCAGTATTTT. It yields the protein CASRPGQRTTTDTQYF.

The chain is built from TRBV19 and TRBJ1-2; 7 nucleotides match TRBD1. This CDR3 region has 15 residues. The germline gives CDR1 LNHDA, CDR2 SQIVND (reference sequence). J was trimmed by 2 bases and V by 5 bases; bases with no gene match: 8. The CDR3 protein is CASSGQQGRNYGYTF. The CDR3 bases are TGTGCCAGTAGTGGACAACAGGGGCGGAACTATGGCTACACCTTC.

As concerns this clone: The identical CDR3 is also encoded by other nucleotide sequences in the sample. The chain uses TRBV5-1 and TRBJ2-7, with 11 bases matching TRBD2. This CDR3 is 20 amino acids long. After removal of 2 bases from V and 4 bases from J, the junction contained 20 bases not matched to a gene. The germline CDR1 and CDR2 sequences are SGHRS and YFSETQ. CDR3 loop: CASSFRVAGGPKINSYEQYF. The CDR3 DNA follows: TGCGCCAGCAGCTTCCGGGTAGCGGGAGGGCCCAAAATAAACTCATACGAGCAGTACTTC.

This chain uses TRBV30 with TRBJ1-5; weak D call: TRBD1 (5 bases). V lost 0 bases to trimming and J lost 7 bases, with 10 bases between them. CDR3 length: 13 amino acids. Germline values: CDR1 GTSNPN, CDR2 SVGIG (reference sequence). CDR3 amino acids: CAWSVTGEQPQHF. The CDR3 nucleotides read TGTGCCTGGAGTGTTACGGGGGAGCAGCCCCAGCATTTT.

The chain couples TRBV7-3 to TRBJ1-1; possible D gene TRBD1, 6 bases. V was clipped by 5 bases and J by 6 bases, with 19 bases between them. This CDR3 spans 15 amino acids. Germline CDR1 SGHTA, CDR2 FQGTGA. DNA of the CDR3: TGTGCCAGCAGCCCAGGATCTCAGGGGTACGCTGAAGCTTTCTTT. Translation: CASSPGSQGYAEAFF.

This chain links TRBV6-5 with TRBJ1-1; TRBD1 might be the D (6 bases). The ends were cut back, 7 bases at V and 4 bases at J, with 16 bases in the middle. The CDR3 covers 14 residues. The V gene's germline CDR1 is MNHEY and CDR2 SVGAGI. CDR3 DNA sequence: TGTGCCAGCAAAATACAGGGTACGGGCACTGAAGCTTTCTTT. Amino acid sequence: CASKIQGTGTEAFF.

The rearrangement links TRBV5-4 to TRBJ2-3; no definite D call. Looked up from germline, CDR1 is SGHNT and CDR2 is YYREEE (reference sequence). The CDR3 sequence is 12 residues long. V was pared by 4 bases and J by 4 bases, with 7 bases between. CDR3 region: CASSLVSDTQYF. CDR3 DNA: TGTGCCAGCAGCCTAGTGTCAGATACGCAGTATTTT.

This clone turned up a few times. The chain is built from TRBV7-2 and TRBJ1-4, with D possibly TRBD1 on 6 matching bases. Germline loops: CDR1 SGHTA, CDR2 FQGNSA. Deletions cut 5 bases from V and 8 bases from J, with 15 bases between. The CDR3 has 14 residues. The CDR3 sequence is CASSQTGPGEKLFF. For the CDR3, the DNA is TGTGCCAGCAGCCAGACAGGACCGGGAGAAAAACTGTTTTTT.

The CDR3 nucleotides read TGTGCCAGCAGCTTAGGACTAGCGGGAGGGCGGGAGCAGTTCTTC. Protein product: CASSLGLAGGREQFF. The genes are TRBV7-2 and TRBJ2-1, with 14 positions matching TRBD2. Germline assignment: CDR1 SGHTA and CDR2 FQGNSA. CDR3 length: 15 amino acids. V was clipped by 1 base and J by 10 bases; unmatched bases: 3. Full variable domain (missing parts from reference TRBV7-2 and TRBJ2-1): GAGVSQSPSNKVTEKGKDVELRCDPISGHTALYWYRQSLGQGLEFLIYFQGNSAPDKSGLPSDRFSAERTGGSVSTLTIQRTQQEDSAVYLCASSLGLAGGREQFFGPGTRLTVL.

In its sample, this clone was seen a few times. The chain combines TRBV6-6 with TRBJ2-3; TRBD2 matches at 11 bases. This CDR3 has 15 amino acids. V lost 4 bases to trimming and J lost 0 bases; unmatched junction nucleotides: 0. Germline V CDR1 and CDR2: MNHNY, SVGAGI (reference sequence). CDR3 sequence (DNA): TGTGCCAGCAGTTGGACTAGCGGGAGCACAGATACGCAGTATTTT. Its translation: CASSWTSGSTDTQYF.

The gene calls are TRBV29-1 and TRBJ2-7, with TRBD1 matching 10 bases. V trimming: 3 bases; J trimming: 6 bases; junction bases outside the gene matches: 11. CDR3 length equals 15 residues. Per the germline V gene, CDR1 is SQVTM and CDR2 is ANQGSEA. The CDR3 nucleotides read TGCAGCGTTGAGATATCTGGGACAGGGGTTGGCGAGCAGTACTTC. Amino acids: CSVEISGTGVGEQYF.

This chain links TRBV6-1 with TRBJ2-5; D perhaps matches TRBD2 (5 bases). The germline CDR1 and CDR2 sequences are MNHNS and SASEGT. The CDR3 contains 14 residues. V lost 7 bases, J lost 0 bases, and 12 bases lay in between. CDR3 loop: CASIKGLNQETQYF. The DNA for the CDR3 is TGTGCCAGCATTAAAGGACTCAACCAAGAGACCCAGTACTTC.

This clone was picked up a small number of times. The chain links TRBV6-5 to TRBJ1-2; no definite D call. V lost 5 bases and J 5 bases, leaving 9 bases between the germline ends. Germline-derived CDR1 and CDR2 are MNHEY and SVGAGI. The CDR3 consists of 12 residues. This chain's CDR3 is CASSGSDYGYTF. In DNA, the CDR3 is TGTGCCAGCAGTGGTTCAGATTATGGCTACACCTTC.